The rows below give T cell receptor beta chains drawn from one sample of a study of T cells in Graves' hyperthyroidism and ophthalmopathy. One entry per CDR3 protein results from TCRdb running MiXCR on the multiplex PCR reads. The data hold about 260,000 distinct CDR3 sequences, with about 20% observed a single time. The sequenced sample consisted of blood. All receptors come from a man aged 30-40 years with Graves' ophthalmopathy. Each CDR3 is given with its conserved first and last residue. Each record gives: V gene, clone size, D gene, J gene, CDR3 DNA, CDR3 protein. D genes are given only for firm matches. Clone size is stated in some rows and not others, as once, few, many or a class when expanded.

TRBV6-1	-	TRBD1	TRBJ2-7	TGTGCCAGCAGTCGGGACAGCTACTACGAGCAGTACTTC	CASSRDSYYEQYF
TRBV15	few	-	TRBJ2-6	TGTGCCACCAGCAGAGATCCGAGGGCCGGGGCCAACGTCCTGACTTTC	CATSRDPRAGANVLTF
TRBV18	many	-	TRBJ2-3	TGTGCCAGCTCACCGGAGGCGGCCTCTCAGCAGTATTTT	CASSPEAASQQYF
TRBV20-1	-	TRBD2	TRBJ2-7	TGCAGTGCTTCCGGGACTAGCGGGACCGACGAGCAGTACTTC	CSASGTSGTDEQYF
TRBV7-8	few	-	TRBJ2-3	TGTGCCAGCTGTCGCTACACAGATACGCAGTATTTT	CASCRYTDTQYF
TRBV6-2/TRBV6-3	many	-	TRBJ2-2	TGTGCCAGCACCCGACAGGGAGGCGGGGAGCTGTTTTTT	CASTRQGGGELFF
TRBV18	few	TRBD1	TRBJ2-3	TGTGCCAGCTCACCACCCGGGACAGGGAACACAGATACGCAGTATTTT	CASSPPGTGNTDTQYF
TRBV11-2	many	TRBD1	TRBJ1-2	TGTGCCAGCAGCCCCAACCGGGACAGATCCTACACCTTC	CASSPNRDRSYTF
TRBV12-3/TRBV12-4	many	-	TRBJ2-1	TGTGCCAGCAGCTATGGGCAGGGGGGCTACAATGAGCAGTTCTTC	CASSYGQGGYNEQFF
TRBV12-3/TRBV12-4	few	TRBD2	TRBJ2-7	TGTGCCAGCAGTTTGTGGGGGGGGGTGCAGGCCTACGAGCAGTACTTC	CASSLWGGVQAYEQYF
TRBV11-1	many	-	TRBJ2-3	TGTGCCAGCAGCCGCTACACAGATACGCAGTATTTT	CASSRYTDTQYF
TRBV30	-	-	TRBJ2-7	TGTGCCTGGAAGTATGGCTCCTACGAGCAGTACTTC	CAWKYGSYEQYF
TRBV28	few	-	TRBJ2-7	TGTGCCAGCAGTGCAAACTGGTACGAGCAGTACTTC	CASSANWYEQYF
TRBV11-2	-	TRBD2	TRBJ2-5	TGTGCCAGCAGCGCCGGGACTAGCGGAGGCGGGGAGACCCAGTACTTC	CASSAGTSGGGETQYF
TRBV20-1	-	-	TRBJ2-7	TGCAGTGCTCCCAGAAACAACTCCTACGAGCAGTACTTC	CSAPRNNSYEQYF
TRBV4-1	-	-	TRBJ2-5	TGCGCCAGCAGCCAAGAGGAGGGCTCCAGGGACCCGGAGACCCAGTACTTC	CASSQEEGSRDPETQYF
TRBV2	many	-	TRBJ2-1	TGTGCCAGCACGAGGGGGTCCTCCTCCTACAATGAGCAGTTCTTC	CASTRGSSSYNEQFF